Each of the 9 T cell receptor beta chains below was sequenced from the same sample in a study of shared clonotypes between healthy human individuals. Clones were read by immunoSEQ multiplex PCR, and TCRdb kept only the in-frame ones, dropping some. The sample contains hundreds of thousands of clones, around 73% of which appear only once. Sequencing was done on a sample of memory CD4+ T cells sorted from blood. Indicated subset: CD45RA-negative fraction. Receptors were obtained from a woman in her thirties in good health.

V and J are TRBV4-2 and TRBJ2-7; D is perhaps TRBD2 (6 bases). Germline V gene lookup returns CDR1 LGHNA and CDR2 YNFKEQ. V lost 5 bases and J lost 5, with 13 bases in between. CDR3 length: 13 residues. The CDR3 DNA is TGTGCCAGCAGCTTAGGAGGGAACCACGAGCAGTACTTC. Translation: CASSLGGNHEQYF.

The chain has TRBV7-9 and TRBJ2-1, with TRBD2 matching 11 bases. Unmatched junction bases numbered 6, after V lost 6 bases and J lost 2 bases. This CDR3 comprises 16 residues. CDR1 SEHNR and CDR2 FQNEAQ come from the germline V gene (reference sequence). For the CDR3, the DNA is TGTGCCAGCAGACCACTAGCGGGAGCCGCCTACAATGAGCAGTTCTTC. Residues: CASRPLAGAAYNEQFF.

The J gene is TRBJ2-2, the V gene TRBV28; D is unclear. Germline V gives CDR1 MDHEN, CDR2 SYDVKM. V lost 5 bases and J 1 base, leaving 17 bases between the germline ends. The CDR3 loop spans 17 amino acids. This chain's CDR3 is CASSTSLTLKNTGELFF. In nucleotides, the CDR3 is TGTGCCAGCAGTACAAGCCTCACTCTTAAGAACACCGGGGAGCTGTTTTTT. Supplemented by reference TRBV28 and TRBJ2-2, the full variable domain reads DVKVTQSSRYLVKRTGEKVFLECVQDMDHENMFWYRQDPGLGLRLIYFSYDVKMKEKGDIPEGYSVSREKKERFSLILESASTNQTSMYLCASSTSLTLKNTGELFFGEGSRLTVL.

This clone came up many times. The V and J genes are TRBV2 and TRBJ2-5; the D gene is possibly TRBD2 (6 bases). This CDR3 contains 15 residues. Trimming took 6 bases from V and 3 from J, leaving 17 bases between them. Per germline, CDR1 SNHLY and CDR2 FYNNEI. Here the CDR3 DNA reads TGTGCCAGCAGAAATACGCTCCCGGGAGAAGAGACCCAGTACTTC. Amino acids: CASRNTLPGEETQYF.

The CDR3 sequence: CASSLAPGGRPQHF. In DNA form, the CDR3 reads TGTGCCAGCAGCTTGGCCCCGGGGGGTCGGCCCCAGCATTTT. V usage is TRBV5-8 and J usage is TRBJ1-5; D might be TRBD1 (5 bases). The ends were cut back, 0 bases at V and 9 bases at J, with 13 bases in the middle. Germline V gene lookup returns CDR1 SGHTS and CDR2 YDEGEE. The CDR3 is 14 amino acids.

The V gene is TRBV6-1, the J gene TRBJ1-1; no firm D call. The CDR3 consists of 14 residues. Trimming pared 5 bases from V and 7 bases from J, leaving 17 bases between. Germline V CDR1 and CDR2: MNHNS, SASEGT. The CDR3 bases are TGTGCCAGCAGTCCCCTTGGTCGCCTAATTGAAGCTTTCTTT. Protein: CASSPLGRLIEAFF.

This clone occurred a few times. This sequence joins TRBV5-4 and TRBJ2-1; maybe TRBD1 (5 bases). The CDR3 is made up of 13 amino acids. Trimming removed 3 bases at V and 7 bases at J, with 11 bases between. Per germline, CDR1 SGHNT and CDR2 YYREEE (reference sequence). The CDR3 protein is CASSSDRQNEQFF. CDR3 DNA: TGTGCCAGCAGCTCTGATCGACAGAATGAGCAGTTCTTC.

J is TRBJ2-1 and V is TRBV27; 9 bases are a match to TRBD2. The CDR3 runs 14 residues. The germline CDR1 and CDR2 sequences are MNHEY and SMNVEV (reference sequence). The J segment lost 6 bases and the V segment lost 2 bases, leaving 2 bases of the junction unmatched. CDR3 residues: CASSLGTSSNEQFF. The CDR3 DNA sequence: TGTGCCAGCAGTTTAGGGACTAGCAGCAATGAGCAGTTCTTC.

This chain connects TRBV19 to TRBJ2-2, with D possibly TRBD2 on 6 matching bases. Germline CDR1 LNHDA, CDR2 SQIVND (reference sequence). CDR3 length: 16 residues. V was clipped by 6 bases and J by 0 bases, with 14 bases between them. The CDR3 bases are TGTGCCAGTAGCTGGGACGCGGGAACGAACACCGGGGAGCTGTTTTTT. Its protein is CASSWDAGTNTGELFF.